The entry below describes one T cell receptor (beta chain). The antigen is unknown. Other DNA sequences within the sample encode an identical CDR3. This record belongs to a study of CD8+ T cells in alopecia areata. General study findings and limits: Lesional scalp exceeded normal scalp in clonality, especially in alopecia totalis/universalis.

Per germline, CDR1 GTSNPN and CDR2 SVGIG (reference sequence). The CDR3 covers 13 residues. Trimming removed 3 bases at V and 3 bases at J, with 11 bases between. Extraction of RNA preceded its reverse transcription into cDNA, which served as the sequencing template. Sequencing used immunoSEQ multiplex PCR; TCRdb keeps in-frame clones, though not all of them. The repertoire has 100,000 to 150,000 clones, 49% of them found once; the top ten carry around a sixth. V usage is TRBV30 and J usage is TRBJ1-1; D perhaps matches TRBD1 (5 bases). The source is a human donor with alopecia areata. Sequenced material: CD8+ T cells sorted from blood, taken at week 0. The chain's CDR3 is CAWSVTGDTEAFF. The CDR3 DNA is TGTGCCTGGAGCGTCACGGGGGACACTGAAGCTTTCTTT.